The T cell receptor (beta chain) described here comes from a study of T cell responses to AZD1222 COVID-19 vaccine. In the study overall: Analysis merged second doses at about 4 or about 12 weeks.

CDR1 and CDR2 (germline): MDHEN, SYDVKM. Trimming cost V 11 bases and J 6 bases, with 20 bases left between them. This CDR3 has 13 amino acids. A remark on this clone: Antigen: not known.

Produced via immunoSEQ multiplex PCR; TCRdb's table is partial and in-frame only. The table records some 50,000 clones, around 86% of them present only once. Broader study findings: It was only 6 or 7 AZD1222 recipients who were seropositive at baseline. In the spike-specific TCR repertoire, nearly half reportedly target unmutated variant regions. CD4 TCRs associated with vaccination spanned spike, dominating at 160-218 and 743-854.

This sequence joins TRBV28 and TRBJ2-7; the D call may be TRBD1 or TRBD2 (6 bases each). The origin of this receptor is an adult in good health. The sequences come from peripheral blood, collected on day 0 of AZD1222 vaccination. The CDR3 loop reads CAFGKGGSGEQYF. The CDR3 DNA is TGTGCCTTTGGGAAGGGGGGAAGTGGCGAGCAGTACTTC. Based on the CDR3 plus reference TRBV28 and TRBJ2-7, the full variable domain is DVKVTQSSRYLVKRTGEKVFLECVQDMDHENMFWYRQDPGLGLRLIYFSYDVKMKEKGDIPEGYSVSREKKERFSLILESASTNQTSMYLCAFGKGGSGEQYFGPGTRLTVT.